This TCR beta chain appears in the sequencing data of a study of beta chain features in type 1 diabetes. About the research overall: Cell yields, gender and age were comparable in patients and healthy donors. Broader study findings: Sequencing from cDNA could over-represent high-TCR-expressing cells. The analysis here could not establish whether HLA type shapes TCRB rearrangement. Moderately but significantly shorter TCRB CDR3s were found in Type 1 diabetes patients in all four CD4+ subsets.

Comments on this clone: What it recognizes is unknown.

Via the markers CD45RO/CCR7/CD25/CD127/CD95/CD27, stem cell-like memory, regulatory, central memory and naive CD4+ cells were sorted. Every bit of the isolated RNA underwent reverse transcription, so sequencing read expressed TCRB transcripts. Profiled with immunoSEQ multiplex PCR; TCRdb holds only in-frame clones, not every one. The sample includes roughly 260,000 clones, around 21% of them seen just once. This TCR derives from a woman aged 40 to 50 with type 1 diabetes. Sequences were obtained from naive CD4+ T cells from blood.

The CDR3 spells CASSSGGTFPPEQYF. Here the CDR3 DNA reads TGTGCCAGCAGCTCCGGGGGGACATTCCCCCCCGAGCAGTACTTC. V is TRBV28 and J is TRBJ2-7; a weak D match, TRBD2 (7 bases). CDR1 is MDHEN, CDR2 SYDVKM, per germline. This CDR3 spans 15 amino acids. Between the trimmed V and J ends, which lost 6 bases and 6 bases, there was a span of 21 bases.